The 17 T cell receptor beta chains in this list originate from one sample, sequenced in a study of shared clonotypes between healthy human individuals. TCRdb's table, derived via immunoSEQ multiplex PCR, lists solely in-frame clones and lacks some. The sample records around 690,000 clones, less than 95% being singletons. Source material: memory CD8+ T cells from PBMCs. Subset specified: CD45RO+ cells pooled with CCR7-negative TemRA cells. The receptors were gathered from a man younger than 35 in good health. Some clones in this sample may be carry-over from other donors' samples.

This rearrangement joins TRBV28 to TRBJ1-3, with D maybe TRBD1 (5 bases). CDR3 length equals 16 residues. Looked up from germline, CDR1 is MDHEN and CDR2 is SYDVKM. The V end lost 6 bases, the J end lost 0 bases, and 15 bases lay between the germline ends. This CDR3 reads CASSLGTSFSGNTIYF. CDR3 in DNA: TGTGCCAGCAGCTTGGGGACGTCCTTCTCTGGAAACACCATATATTTT.

This chain uses TRBV7-9 with TRBJ2-1, with a tentative D call TRBD2 (5 bases). Germline CDR1 SEHNR, CDR2 FQNEAQ (reference sequence). The CDR3 has 13 residues. Trimming stripped 3 bases from V and 9 bases from J, with 12 bases between. CDR3 coding DNA: TGTGCCAGCAGCTTTTCGACTACCAGTGAGCAGTTCTTC. This codes for CASSFSTTSEQFF.

The V call is TRBV14, the J call TRBJ2-3; 8 bases match TRBD2. V trimming: 4 bases; J trimming: 0 bases; junction bases outside the gene matches: 6. Germline V gene lookup returns CDR1 SGHDN and CDR2 FVKESK. There are 16 residues in the CDR3. For the CDR3, the DNA is TGTGCCAGCAGCCCTAGACTAGCGAGAAGCACAGATACGCAGTATTTT. It yields the protein CASSPRLARSTDTQYF. Supplemented by reference TRBV14 and TRBJ2-3, the full variable domain reads EAGVTQFPSHSVIEKGQTVTLRCDPISGHDNLYWYRRVMGKEIKFLLHFVKESKQDESGMPNNRFLAERTGGTYSTLKVQPAELEDSGVYFCASSPRLARSTDTQYFGPGTRLTVL.

With regard to this clone: This same CDR3 is encoded by further DNA sequences in the sample. The J gene is TRBJ2-1, the V gene TRBV19; D not resolved. From germline, CDR1 is LNHDA and CDR2 SQIVND (reference sequence). Trimming pared 2 bases from V and 0 bases from J, leaving 8 bases between. The CDR3 contains 15 residues. CDR3 sequence: CASSISRNSYNEQFF. The DNA of the CDR3 is TGTGCCAGTAGTATAAGCAGGAACTCCTACAATGAGCAGTTCTTC.

This clone appeared once. The chain links TRBV6-4 to TRBJ2-1; 9 positions match TRBD2. The V gene end was trimmed by 2 bases and the J gene end by 3 bases; junction bases not matched to a gene: 5. Germline lookup yields CDR1 MRHNA and CDR2 SNTAGT. This CDR3 region has 16 residues. CDR3 sequence reads: CASSDGAGGGYNEQFF. CDR3 sequence (DNA): TGTGCCAGCAGTGACGGAGCGGGAGGCGGCTACAATGAGCAGTTCTTC.

The chain combines TRBV9 with TRBJ2-1; TRBD2 aligns across 12 bases. V was pared by 1 base and J by 8 bases, with 13 bases of the junction left unmatched. Per germline, CDR1 SGDLS and CDR2 YYNGEE. The CDR3 is made up of 18 amino acids. The DNA of the CDR3 is TGTGCCAGCAGCGTACCACTAGGGACTAGCGGGTCCAAAGATGAGCAGTTCTTC. Translating it yields CASSVPLGTSGSKDEQFF.

In this sample, this clone turned up once. The V and J genes are TRBV5-6 and TRBJ1-2, with D maybe TRBD1 (6 bases). With 4 bases removed from V and 3 bases from J, the gap between germline ends came to 13 bases. Germline-derived CDR1 and CDR2 are SGHDT and YYEEEE. The CDR3 extends over 14 amino acids. The DNA of the CDR3 is TGTGCCAGCAGCCCGGGGGCGGGGGACTATGGCTACACCTTC. Its protein product is CASSPGAGDYGYTF. Based on the CDR3 plus reference TRBV5-6 and TRBJ1-2, the full variable domain is DAGVTQSPTHLIKTRGQQVTLRCSPKSGHDTVSWYQQALGQGPQFIFQYYEEEERQRGNFPDRFSGHQFPNYSSELNVNALLLGDSALYLCASSPGAGDYGYTFGSGTRLTVV.

A few counts support this clone. V gene TRBV4-1 combines with J gene TRBJ1-1; D uncertain. The V gene lost 3 bases and the J gene lost 4 bases, with 12 bases spanning the gap. There are 14 residues in the CDR3. The germline gives CDR1 MGHRA, CDR2 YSYEKL. The CDR3 DNA is TGCGCCAGCAGCCACTTTTGGAGAGTCACTGAAGCTTTCTTT. Translation: CASSHFWRVTEAFF.

The gene calls are TRBV11-2 and TRBJ2-7; 9 bases line up with TRBD2. With 2 bases clipped from V and 3 bases from J, the junction kept 5 bases outside the gene matches. Germline V gives CDR1 SGHAT, CDR2 FQNNGV. The CDR3 spans 15 residues. In nucleotides, the CDR3 is TGTGCCAGCAGCTTACCGACTAGCGGTGACTACGAGCAGTACTTC. This translates into CASSLPTSGDYEQYF.

V usage is TRBV2 and J usage is TRBJ2-1; TRBD1 is a possible D gene (5 bases). Trimming left V 2 bases short and J 8 bases short, with 13 bases between. The CDR3 is 14 amino acids. Germline V gene lookup returns CDR1 SNHLY and CDR2 FYNNEI. CDR3 in DNA: TGTGCCAGCAGTGAAAGGGGCCCCGGCTATGAGCAGTTCTTC. It encodes CASSERGPGYEQFF. The whole variable domain, filled in from reference TRBV2 and TRBJ2-1, reads EPEVTQTPSHQVTQMGQEVILRCVPISNHLYFYWYRQILGQKVEFLVSFYNNEISEKSEIFDDQFSVERPDGSNFTLKIRSTKLEDSAMYFCASSERGPGYEQFFGPGTRLTVL.

The chain employs TRBV6-5 and TRBJ2-5; TRBD2 matches 10 bases. V lost 0 bases to trimming and J lost 2 bases; unmatched junction nucleotides: 3. Germline lookup yields CDR1 MNHEY and CDR2 SVGAGI. CDR3 size: 16 residues. The CDR3 nucleotides are TGTGCCAGCAGTTACTCGAGAGCGGGAGGGCAAGAGACCCAGTACTTC. Encoded protein: CASSYSRAGGQETQYF.

This clone was picked up many times. Other DNA sequences within the sample encode an identical CDR3. This rearrangement joins TRBV28 to TRBJ1-2; D is ambiguous. The CDR3 runs to 11 residues. V shed 6 bases and J shed 4 bases, with 6 bases lying between them. CDR1 and CDR2 from the germline V gene are MDHEN and SYDVKM. CDR3 in DNA: TGTGCCAGCAGACAGTCCTATGGCTACACCTTC. Its protein is CASRQSYGYTF.

CDR3 bases: TGTGCCAGCAGCCCACTTCTCGGGACAGGCCTAGGGGAGACCCAGTACTTC. It specifies CASSPLLGTGLGETQYF. The chain links TRBV14 to TRBJ2-5; 8 nucleotides match TRBD1. The CDR3 sequence is 17 residues long. Germline loops: CDR1 SGHDN, CDR2 FVKESK. Trimming removed 4 bases from V and 5 bases from J; junction bases left unmatched: 15.

This clone turned up a few times. The V gene is TRBV30, the J gene TRBJ1-5; D uncertain. CDR1 and CDR2 (germline): GTSNPN, SVGIG (reference sequence). There are 13 residues in the CDR3. V shed 1 base and J shed 0 bases, with 4 bases lying between them. CDR3 coding DNA: TGTGCCTGGAGTGGGGATAGCAATCAGCCCCAGCATTTT. Translation gives CAWSGDSNQPQHF.

This chain links TRBV5-1 with TRBJ2-2; 8 positions match TRBD1. V lost 2 bases and J lost 0; bases outside the gene matches: 3. The CDR3 is 16 residues long. From germline, CDR1 is SGHRS and CDR2 YFSETQ. The CDR3 bases are TGCGCCAGCAGCTTTCAGGGGGCTGCGAACACCGGGGAGCTGTTTTTT. Amino acid sequence: CASSFQGAANTGELFF.

This clone was recorded once. This chain uses TRBV12-5 with TRBJ1-1; D remains unclear. The germline gives CDR1 LGHNT, CDR2 FRNRAP. CDR3 length equals 14 residues. Trimming shortened V by 1 base and J by 0 bases, and 6 bases separated the two germline ends. CDR3 nucleotide sequence: TGTGCTAGTGGTTTGGCCAATATGAACACTGAAGCTTTCTTT. The encoded protein is CASGLANMNTEAFF.

The CDR3 loop is CASSQSYTGASFNEQYF. DNA for the CDR3: TGCGCCAGCAGTCAATCCTACACAGGGGCCTCTTTCAACGAGCAGTACTTC. V gene TRBV23-1 combines with J gene TRBJ2-7; 7 nucleotides line up with TRBD1. TRBV23-1 carries the ORF label, with uncertain function. The CDR3 consists of 17 residues. Unmatched junction bases numbered 13, after V lost 0 bases and J lost 5 bases.